The 28 T cell receptor beta chains presented below share a single source sample, sequenced in a study of CD8 T cells in ankylosing spondylitis. Study-level findings and limits: Roughly 8 highly homologous variants made up a TCR beta motif, and this motif appeared characteristic of ankylosing spondylitis blood.

TCRdb recomputed calls from the 5' RACE reads with MiXCR, one row per CDR3 protein. The table has fewer than 550,000 distinct CDR3 sequences, roughly 5.3% seen once. Antigen specificity for these receptors is unknown. The material sequenced was blood, either unsorted or a sorted T cell fraction (not recorded which). These receptor sequences come from a male donor with ankylosing spondylitis.

This clonotype was counted ten times or more. V is TRBV5-5 and J is TRBJ2-3; 11 bases align to TRBD2. Trimming took 2 bases from V and 7 from J; bases not matched to a gene: 3. This CDR3 contains 14 residues. Germline V gene sequence: CDR1 SGHKS, CDR2 YYEKEE (reference sequence). DNA of the CDR3: TGTGCCAGCAGCTTTCTAGCGGGGGGATATACGCAGTATTTT. Protein product: CASSFLAGGYTQYF.

This clonotype appeared many times. CDR3 in amino acids: CASRRTGDAYSNQPQHF. The CDR3 DNA sequence: TGTGCCAGCAGGCGGACAGGCGATGCTTATAGCAATCAGCCCCAGCATTTT. V and J are TRBV2 and TRBJ1-5; 7 nucleotides line up with TRBD1. CDR1 and CDR2 (germline): SNHLY, FYNNEI. The CDR3 extends over 17 amino acids. V gave up 6 bases and J gave up 0 bases; unmatched junction bases: 11.

This clonotype has a count of ten or more. The chain joins TRBV7-9 to TRBJ2-7; D may be TRBD1 or TRBD2 (5 bases each). The CDR3 has 13 residues. Germline CDR1 reads SEHNR; CDR2 reads FQNEAQ (reference sequence). The germline V and J ends were trimmed by 0 bases and 7 bases, with 10 bases remaining between them. CDR3 bases: TGTGCCAGCAGCTTAGCTCGGGACGGGGAGCAGTACTTC. This codes for CASSLARDGEQYF.

This clonotype occurred many times. V usage is TRBV18 and J usage is TRBJ1-6, with 7 bases fitting TRBD1. The ends lost 0 bases at V and 2 bases at J; junction bases unmatched: 4. This CDR3 has 17 residues. In germline, CDR1 is KGHSH, CDR2 LQKENI. CDR3 protein: CASSPPRTGTYNSPLHF. CDR3 in DNA: TGTGCCAGCTCACCACCTAGGACAGGAACCTATAATTCACCCCTCCACTTT.

This clonotype occurred once. A much larger clone lies one base from this, so it may be a read error. The CDR3, as DNA: TGTGCCAGCACCCTTGGGAATCAGAACTATGGCTACCCCTTC. Residues: CASTLGNQNYGYPF. The chain combines TRBV9 with TRBJ1-2; D remains unclear. Germline loops: CDR1 SGDLS, CDR2 YYNGEE. CDR3 size: 14 residues.

The chain has TRBV7-8 and TRBJ2-5, with a possible D match to TRBD1 (6 bases). Germline CDR1 reads SGHVS; CDR2 reads FQNEAQ. With 0 bases removed from V and 5 bases from J, the gap between germline ends came to 13 bases. CDR3 size: 15 residues. The CDR3 loop is CASSLAGMGAETQYF. CDR3 DNA: TGTGCCAGCAGCTTAGCCGGGATGGGGGCGGAGACCCAGTACTTC.

This clonotype has ten or more counts. The V call is TRBV6-6, the J call TRBJ2-3; D uncertain. This CDR3 spans 13 amino acids. V was shortened by 6 bases and J by 12 bases, with 19 bases between the two germline ends. The germline gives CDR1 MNHNY, CDR2 SVGAGI (reference sequence). In nucleotides, the CDR3 is TGTGCCAGCAGCCTAGAGGAAAGGTCAACACAGTATTTT. Residues: CASSLEERSTQYF.

This clonotype was counted many times. The chain carries TRBV6-2 or TRBV6-3 and TRBJ2-2; tentative D call: TRBD1 (6 bases). Germline V gene lookup returns CDR1 MNHEY and CDR2 SVGEGT. This CDR3 region has 13 residues. Trimming shortened V by 7 bases and J by 4 bases, and 10 bases separated the two germline ends. CDR3 loop: CASTQGSTGELFF. The DNA of the CDR3 is TGTGCCAGCACCCAGGGGTCCACCGGGGAGCTGTTTTTT.

V is TRBV11-2 and J is TRBJ2-6, with 10 bases that match TRBD1. Trimming took 4 bases from V and 9 from J; bases not matched to a gene: 6. The CDR3 spans 15 residues. Germline CDR1 reads SGHAT; CDR2 reads FQNNGV. This CDR3 reads CASSSWTGGYNVLTF. CDR3 nucleotides: TGTGCCAGCAGCTCGTGGACAGGGGGATACAACGTCCTGACTTTC. The variable domain in full, completed from reference TRBV11-2 and TRBJ2-6, reads EAGVAQSPRYKIIEKRQSVAFWCNPISGHATLYWYQQILGQGPKLLIQFQNNGVVDDSQLPKDRFSAERLKGVDSTLKIQPAKLEDSAVYLCASSSWTGGYNVLTFGAGSRLTVL.

This clonotype has ten or more counts. The chain carries TRBV7-9 and TRBJ2-2; D remains ambiguous. Trimming shortened V by 2 bases and J by 2 bases, and 15 bases separated the two germline ends. The CDR3 runs 17 residues. CDR1 is SEHNR and CDR2 is FQNEAQ in the germline V gene (reference sequence). The CDR3 region has the DNA TGTGCCAGCAGCTTAAGGATTTTCCATCCCAACACCGGGGAGCTGTTTTTT. It encodes CASSLRIFHPNTGELFF.

This clonotype was seen at least ten times. The V gene is TRBV7-9, the J gene TRBJ2-6; unclear D gene. The V end was cut by 6 bases, the J end by 0 bases, with 9 bases between. The CDR3 sequence is 15 residues long. Germline CDR1 is SEHNR and CDR2 is FQNEAQ (reference sequence). The CDR3 DNA reads as TGTGCCAGCAGTTCAAGAAGCTCTGGGGCCAACGTCCTGACTTTC. As protein: CASSSRSSGANVLTF.

This clonotype was detected many times. This sequence joins TRBV28 and TRBJ1-5, with 8 bases matching TRBD1. The length of the CDR3 is 14 residues. Germline loops: CDR1 MDHEN, CDR2 SYDVKM. Trimming took 2 bases from V and 9 from J; bases not matched to a gene: 6. DNA for the CDR3: TGTGCCAGCAGTTTAGGGACAGGCATTGGGCCCCAGCATTTT. It codes for CASSLGTGIGPQHF.

This clonotype was seen many times. V gene TRBV5-1 combines with J gene TRBJ2-1; unclear D gene. The germline CDR1 and CDR2 sequences are SGHRS and YFSETQ. This CDR3 contains 13 residues. Between the trimmed V and J ends, which lost 4 bases and 2 bases, there was a span of 7 bases. CDR3 amino acids: CASSVDAYNEQFF. CDR3 coding DNA: TGCGCCAGCAGCGTGGACGCCTACAATGAGCAGTTCTTC.

This clonotype was seen many times. This chain connects TRBV20-1 to TRBJ2-3; D gene unclear. The CDR3 is made up of 15 amino acids. Germline CDR1 DFQATT, CDR2 SNEGSKA (reference sequence). V gave up 0 bases and J gave up 0 bases, with 10 bases separating them. In DNA form, the CDR3 reads TGCAGTGCTAGAGAGCCAGCGAGAAGCACAGATACGCAGTATTTT. Its translation: CSAREPARSTDTQYF.

In the case of this clonotype: A read error may produce the germline difference seen at one junction end. This rearrangement joins TRBV6-2 or TRBV6-3 to TRBJ1-2, with D uncertain. The CDR3 length is 11 residues. Germline CDR1 is MNHEY and CDR2 is SVGEGT. Written as DNA, the CDR3 is TGTGCCAGCAGTTCGACCGGCCCTGGGGCCTTC. Translation gives CASSSTGPGAF.

This clonotype was seen repeatedly, ten times or more. The CDR3 region is CASSVTSGAPTDTQYF. In DNA, the CDR3 is TGTGCCAGCAGCGTAACTAGCGGGGCCCCCACAGATACGCAGTATTTT. The rearrangement links TRBV9 to TRBJ2-3; 10 nucleotides align to TRBD2. V dropped 1 base and J dropped 2; count of bases not matched to a gene: 4. Germline V gene data show CDR1 as SGDLS and CDR2 as YYNGEE. The CDR3 totals 16 residues.

V usage is TRBV7-2 and J usage is TRBJ2-3; 8 nucleotides match TRBD2. The V and J ends lost 1 base and 3 bases, in that order; junction bases with no gene match: 3. CDR3 size: 15 residues. Germline CDR1 SGHTA, CDR2 FQGNSA. The CDR3 DNA is TGTGCCAGCAGCTTAGGTATAGCGGGGACAGATACGCAGTATTTT. It yields the protein CASSLGIAGTDTQYF.

V usage is TRBV9 and J usage is TRBJ2-3, with TRBD2 matching over 8 bases. This CDR3 region has 16 residues. Germline V gene sequence: CDR1 SGDLS, CDR2 YYNGEE. J lost 4 bases, V lost 0 bases, and 7 bases had no gene match. CDR3 DNA: TGTGCCAGCAGCGTAGGGCGCGGGAGGTCCCCAGATACGCAGTATTTT. This sequence encodes CASSVGRGRSPDTQYF.

There are many counts of this clonotype. This chain links TRBV7-2 with TRBJ2-2; TRBD1 agrees at 10 bases. The ends lost 3 bases at V and 5 bases at J; junction bases unmatched: 3. The germline gives CDR1 SGHTA, CDR2 FQGNSA. This CDR3 region has 15 residues. CDR3 sequence: CASSLTGGTTGELFF. The CDR3 DNA reads TGTGCCAGCAGCTTGACAGGGGGCACAACCGGGGAGCTGTTTTTT. Full variable domain (rest looked up from reference TRBV7-2 and TRBJ2-2): GAGVSQSPSNKVTEKGKDVELRCDPISGHTALYWYRQSLGQGLEFLIYFQGNSAPDKSGLPSDRFSAERTGGSVSTLTIQRTQQEDSAVYLCASSLTGGTTGELFFGEGSRLTVL.

The chain uses TRBV7-3 and TRBJ2-1; TRBD1 aligns across 7 bases. Germline CDR1 and CDR2: SGHTA and FQGTGA. The CDR3 is 14 residues long. The V and J ends lost 5 bases and 6 bases, in that order; junction bases with no gene match: 7. The CDR3 region is CASSPRGTANEQFF. The CDR3 coding sequence is TGTGCCAGCAGCCCCAGGGGGACGGCCAATGAGCAGTTCTTC. The whole variable domain, filled in from reference TRBV7-3 and TRBJ2-1, reads GAGVSQTPSNKVTEKGKYVELRCDPISGHTALYWYRQSLGQGPEFLIYFQGTGAADDSGLPNDRFFAVRPEGSVSTLKIQRTERGDSAVYLCASSPRGTANEQFFGPGTRLTVL.

The V and J genes are TRBV7-3 and TRBJ1-1; D is unresolved. CDR1 is SGHTA, CDR2 FQGTGA, per germline. The V and J ends lost 4 bases and 4 bases respectively, with 13 bases between them. The CDR3 is 14 amino acids. The CDR3 DNA is TGTGCCAGCAGCTCAGACCCGGGGAGCACTGAAGCTTTCTTT. Its translation is CASSSDPGSTEAFF.

This clonotype was observed a handful of times. The V and J genes are TRBV14 and TRBJ2-1, with a tentative D call TRBD2 (5 bases). Trimming took 3 bases from V and 9 from J, leaving 9 bases between them. The germline V gene has CDR1 SGHDN and CDR2 FVKESK. CDR3 size: 12 residues. CDR3 in amino acids: CASSQVLAEQFF. The DNA for the CDR3 is TGTGCCAGCAGCCAGGTCCTAGCTGAGCAGTTCTTC.

This clonotype came up many times. The V call is TRBV7-9, the J call TRBJ2-1; D remains unclear. This CDR3 is 12 amino acids long. Trimming removed 5 bases from V and 5 bases from J, with 7 bases in between. Germline V lookup: CDR1 SEHNR, CDR2 FQNEAQ (reference sequence). The CDR3 DNA reads TGTGCCAGCAGCCCGGTGAACAATGAGCAGTTCTTC. It codes for CASSPVNNEQFF.

The sample holds many counts of this clonotype. V and J are TRBV28 and TRBJ2-1, with D unresolved. There are 17 residues in the CDR3. Trimming took off 2 bases at V and 3 bases at J, with 17 bases between the two ends. Germline CDR1 is MDHEN and CDR2 is SYDVKM. CDR3 loop: CASSLSRIGVFYNEQFF. The CDR3 DNA reads as TGTGCCAGCAGTTTAAGTCGTATCGGTGTATTCTACAATGAGCAGTTCTTC.

The table lists this clonotype with many counts. This rearrangement joins TRBV5-1 to TRBJ1-1; D might be TRBD1 (5 bases). The CDR3 totals 13 residues. V was trimmed by 4 bases and J by 3 bases, leaving 10 bases between them. Germline CDR1 and CDR2: SGHRS and YFSETQ. The CDR3 coding sequence is TGCGCCAGCAGCCCGGGGGTCCACACTGAAGCTTTCTTT. Protein sequence: CASSPGVHTEAFF.

This clonotype was found many times. The gene calls are TRBV6-1 and TRBJ1-2, with TRBD1 matching over 8 bases. The V and J ends lost 6 bases and 2 bases, in that order; junction bases with no gene match: 8. The CDR3 is 15 residues long. Germline V gene data show CDR1 as MNHNS and CDR2 as SASEGT. In DNA form, the CDR3 reads TGTGCCAGCAGGAGGGGGACAGGTTTAAACTATGGCTACACCTTC. Protein sequence: CASRRGTGLNYGYTF.

This clonotype was seen many times. The chain joins TRBV7-2 to TRBJ2-2; 7 bases are a match to TRBD1. From germline, CDR1 is SGHTA and CDR2 FQGNSA. The V segment lost 5 bases and the J segment 1 base; nucleotides outside the gene matches: 7. The CDR3 extends over 16 amino acids. The CDR3 is CASSPRDSWNTGELFF. The CDR3 DNA is TGTGCCAGCAGCCCCCGGGACAGTTGGAACACCGGGGAGCTGTTTTTT.

This clonotype showed up many times. The chain joins TRBV11-2 to TRBJ2-6; D is possibly TRBD1 (6 bases). The CDR3 contains 14 residues. CDR1 and CDR2 from the germline V gene are SGHAT and FQNNGV. The V and J ends lost 10 bases and 1 base respectively, with 11 bases between them. The CDR3 sequence: CATLDRSGANVLTF. DNA for the CDR3: TGTGCCACCTTGGACAGATCTGGGGCCAACGTCCTGACTTTC.